This T cell receptor (beta chain) was sequenced during a study of blood T cell repertoires in COVID-19. Study information: Donors in the United States, Italy and Spain gave samples during acute or convalescent COVID-19. Nucleic acid was either cDNA or gDNA, and it came from T cells, B-cell-depleted T cells, or PBMCs.

Germline CDR1 KGHSH, CDR2 LQKENI. The junction had 15 bases not matched to a gene; V was cut back by 1 base and J by 5 bases. The CDR3 is made up of 18 amino acids. The table came from immunoSEQ multiplex PCR; TCRdb's copy has only in-frame clones and leaves some out. This table holds approximately 45,000 clones, just over 90% found once. Sequenced: peripheral blood. This sequence originates from a man between 70 and 80 years old with acute or convalescent COVID-19. The rearrangement links TRBV18 to TRBJ1-1; 8 bases are shared with TRBD1. The CDR3 sequence is CASSPRASPTGAATEAFF. CDR3 nucleotides: TGTGCCAGCTCACCACGGGCTTCTCCGACAGGGGCTGCGACTGAAGCTTTCTTT.